These 18 T cell receptor beta chains were all obtained from the same sample, sequenced in a study of early T cells in non-severe SARS-CoV-2 infection. Via MiXCR, TCRdb re-called the 5' RACE reads, giving one row per CDR3 protein. This table holds around 44,000 distinct CDR3 sequences, 7.7% found once. Sequenced sample: whole blood. The origin of the receptors is an adult who was a healthcare worker with PCR-confirmed SARS-CoV-2 infection or an uninfected control (not recorded which).

This clonotype was counted ten times or more. Here the CDR3 reads CASSKLAGGPFF. The CDR3 DNA reads as TGTGCCAGCAGTAAACTAGCGGGGGGCCCGTTCTTC. This sequence joins TRBV6-2 or TRBV6-3 and TRBJ2-1; 12 bases agree with TRBD2. Germline V lookup: CDR1 MNHEY, CDR2 SVGEGT. The CDR3 contains 12 residues. After removal of 5 bases from V and 15 bases from J, the junction contained 5 bases not matched to a gene.

This clonotype was seen many times. At one boundary the junction diverges from the germline segment, which might be a read error. The chain has TRBV24-1 and TRBJ1-6, with TRBD1 as a possible D gene (6 bases). The CDR3 consists of 11 residues. The germline V gene has CDR1 KGHDR and CDR2 SFDVKD. This CDR3 is CATSVERDTTF. CDR3 in DNA: TGTGCCACCAGTGTCGAGCGGGACACTACTTTT.

This clonotype occurred many times. The gene calls are TRBV9 and TRBJ2-3, with a possible D match to TRBD2 (6 bases). Germline CDR1 SGDLS, CDR2 YYNGEE. V was trimmed by 0 bases and J by 5 bases, leaving 10 bases between them. This CDR3 has 14 residues. The CDR3 here is CASSVVAVGDTQYF. In nucleotides, the CDR3 is TGTGCCAGCAGCGTAGTAGCGGTCGGAGATACGCAGTATTTT.

J is TRBJ2-3 and V is TRBV11-2, with 7 bases lining up with TRBD2. With 1 base clipped from V and 4 bases from J, the junction kept 8 bases outside the gene matches. The CDR3 has 16 residues. Germline CDR1 reads SGHAT; CDR2 reads FQNNGV. The chain's CDR3 is CASSLGPGTKADTQYF. The CDR3 nucleotides are TGTGCCAGCAGCTTAGGCCCCGGGACTAAGGCAGATACGCAGTATTTT.

This clonotype was detected many times. The chain recombines TRBV12-3 or TRBV12-4 with TRBJ1-6; D may be TRBD1 (5 bases). The CDR3 has 15 amino acids. Trimming removed 6 bases from V and 3 bases from J, with 12 bases in between. The CDR3 coding sequence is TGTGCCAGCAGCCCCATGGGGGGCTATAATTCACCCCTCCACTTT. As protein: CASSPMGGYNSPLHF.

This clonotype was found many times. The chain has TRBV2 and TRBJ1-2; 7 bases fit TRBD1. The CDR3 runs 16 residues. V was pared by 6 bases and J by 2 bases, with 12 bases of the junction left unmatched. The V gene's germline CDR1 is SNHLY and CDR2 FYNNEI. CDR3 sequence reads: CASSARQGQKNYGYTF. The CDR3 nucleotides are TGTGCCAGCAGCGCACGACAGGGCCAAAAAAACTATGGCTACACCTTC.

At least ten counts were recorded for this clonotype. The chain is built from TRBV20-1 and TRBJ2-1; 7 positions agree with TRBD1. CDR1 is DFQATT and CDR2 is SNEGSKA in the germline V gene (reference sequence). With 2 bases clipped from V and 3 bases from J, the junction kept 13 bases outside the gene matches. The CDR3 length is 17 residues. CDR3 nucleotides: TGCAGTGCTAGACTCTTAGCGTGGGGACAGAGCTACAATGAGCAGTTCTTC. This encodes CSARLLAWGQSYNEQFF.

The V gene is TRBV28, the J gene TRBJ2-1, with 14 bases fitting TRBD2. The length of the CDR3 is 17 residues. V dropped 5 bases and J dropped 4; count of bases not matched to a gene: 7. The germline CDR1 and CDR2 sequences are MDHEN and SYDVKM. The chain's CDR3 is CASSARLAGGKYNEQFF. In DNA, the CDR3 is TGTGCCAGCAGTGCAAGACTAGCGGGGGGGAAATACAATGAGCAGTTCTTC.

This clonotype was picked up many times. CDR3 sequence reads: CASSPVANSYEQYF. The CDR3 region has the DNA TGTGCCAGCAGTCCCGTCGCCAACTCCTACGAGCAGTACTTC. V gene TRBV12-3 or TRBV12-4 combines with J gene TRBJ2-7; D gene uncertain. The CDR3 is 14 residues long. V was trimmed by 5 bases and J by 0 bases, leaving 11 bases between them.

This clonotype was seen ten or more times. Here the CDR3 DNA reads TGTGCCAGCTCACGACGCGACGGTCTCTATGGCTACACCTTC. Translating it yields CASSRRDGLYGYTF. The chain couples TRBV18 to TRBJ1-2; D ambiguous. There are 14 residues in the CDR3. The ends were cut back, 4 bases at V and 4 bases at J, with 13 bases in the middle. The germline V gene has CDR1 KGHSH and CDR2 LQKENI.

The chain carries TRBV3-1 and TRBJ2-1; unclear D gene. V dropped 4 bases and J dropped 7 bases, with 14 bases sitting between them. The CDR3 has 14 residues. Per the germline V gene, CDR1 is LGHDT and CDR2 is YNNKEL (reference sequence). The CDR3 region has the DNA TGTGCCAGCAGCCTTTTATCCAGTCTTAATGAGCAGTTCTTC. Translating it yields CASSLLSSLNEQFF.

This clonotype was observed many times. V and J are TRBV2 and TRBJ1-1, with a tentative D call TRBD1 (5 bases). Trimming shortened V by 6 bases and J by 4 bases, and 12 bases separated the two germline ends. CDR1 is SNHLY, CDR2 FYNNEI, per germline. The CDR3 sequence is 13 residues long. The CDR3 sequence: CASRQSQGTEAFF. Written as DNA, the CDR3 is TGTGCCAGCAGGCAATCCCAGGGCACTGAAGCTTTCTTT.

This clonotype appeared many times. V and J are TRBV20-1 and TRBJ1-1; a weak D match, TRBD1 (5 bases). The CDR3 runs to 13 residues. Trimming shortened V by 5 bases and J by 9 bases, and 19 bases separated the two germline ends. Germline CDR1 reads DFQATT; CDR2 reads SNEGSKA (reference sequence). CDR3 sequence (DNA): TGCAGTGCTCGTCAGTCCTTTGACAGACAAGCTTTCTTT. It translates to CSARQSFDRQAFF.

The V gene is TRBV20-1, the J gene TRBJ2-3; 12 positions agree with TRBD2. J gave up 6 bases and V 6 bases, and 13 bases lay outside the gene matches. The CDR3 length is 16 residues. Per the germline V gene, CDR1 is DFQATT and CDR2 is SNEGSKA (reference sequence). The chain's CDR3 is CSATPGLAGGYDTQYF. In nucleotides, the CDR3 is TGCAGTGCCACCCCGGGGCTAGCGGGGGGGTACGATACGCAGTATTTT.

This clonotype occurred many times. The chain employs TRBV7-2 and TRBJ2-3, with TRBD1 matching over 8 bases. This CDR3 has 15 residues. Germline CDR1 and CDR2: SGHTA and FQGNSA. With V trimmed by 9 bases and J by 2 bases, 10 bases remained unmatched. As DNA, the CDR3 is TGTGCCAGTTCTTCCGGGACAGGTTACACAGATACGCAGTATTTT. This sequence encodes CASSSGTGYTDTQYF.

This chain joins TRBV7-9 and TRBJ1-2; 10 nucleotides line up with TRBD1. The ends lost 1 base at V and 6 bases at J; junction bases unmatched: 5. The CDR3 length is 15 residues. Germline CDR1 reads SEHNR; CDR2 reads FQNEAQ (reference sequence). The CDR3 reads CASSLVTGGVNGYTF. Written as DNA, the CDR3 is TGTGCCAGCAGCTTAGTGACAGGGGGCGTGAATGGCTACACCTTC. Based on the CDR3 plus reference TRBV7-9 and TRBJ1-2, the full variable domain is DTGVSQNPRHKITKRGQNVTFRCDPISEHNRLYWYRQTLGQGPEFLTYFQNEAQLEKSRLLSDRFSAERPKGSFSTLEIQRTEQGDSAMYLCASSLVTGGVNGYTFGSGTRLTVV.

This clonotype was observed many times. One end of the junction varies from germline; a read error may be responsible. The CDR3 coding sequence is TGTGCCAGCAGCTTTACGGGACCGAACACTGAAGTTTTCTTT. It is translated as CASSFTGPNTEVFF. V is TRBV5-5 and J is TRBJ1-1, with TRBD1 as a possible D gene (5 bases). Germline V gene sequence: CDR1 SGHKS, CDR2 YYEKEE (reference sequence). The CDR3 is 14 residues long.

This clonotype was recorded a few times. The J gene is TRBJ2-1, the V gene TRBV13, with D possibly matching TRBD2 (6 bases). Per the germline V gene, CDR1 is PRHDT and CDR2 is FYEKMQ (reference sequence). The V end was cut by 6 bases, the J end by 0 bases, with 18 bases between. The CDR3 totals 17 residues. CDR3 DNA sequence: TGTGCCAGCAGTTCCGGGGACTCCGAAAGCTCCTACAATGAGCAGTTCTTC. It encodes CASSSGDSESSYNEQFF. The variable domain in full, with the rest retrieved from reference TRBV13 and TRBJ2-1, is AAGVIQSPRHLIKEKRETATLKCYPIPRHDTVYWYQQGPGQDPQFLISFYEKMQSDKGSIPDRFSAQQFSDYHSELNMSSLELGDSALYFCASSSGDSESSYNEQFFGPGTRLTVL.